The next 21 T cell receptor beta chains were all read from a single sample in a study of TIL therapy for anti-PD-1-resistant metastatic lung cancer. The time point: pre-treatment sample, taken before nivolumab and TIL therapy. This was the immunoSEQ v3 assay. Repertoires were generated with immunoSEQ multiplex PCR, while TCRdb's copy carries only in-frame clones and drops some. The sample lists some 45,000 clones, 70% to 90% occurring once. The starting material was blood, obtained at baseline. The receptors shown here come from a person aged 25 to 80 with non-small cell lung cancer.

This sequence joins TRBV30 and TRBJ2-7; 7 positions match TRBD2. The V gene end was trimmed by 5 bases and the J gene end by 1 base; junction bases not matched to a gene: 14. Germline V gives CDR1 GTSNPN, CDR2 SVGIG (reference sequence). The CDR3 is 16 amino acids. The CDR3 DNA follows: TGTGCCTGGCGCTCACCTTACTTGCGGGGGTCCTACGAGCAGTACTTC. Its translation is CAWRSPYLRGSYEQYF.

The V and J genes are TRBV7-2 and TRBJ2-7; tentatively, D is TRBD1 (9 bases). CDR1 and CDR2 from the germline V gene are SGHTA and FQGNSA. This CDR3 spans 17 amino acids. Deletions cut 5 bases from V and 3 bases from J, with 23 bases between. This CDR3 is CASSTRGGQGNGYEQYF. DNA of the CDR3: TGTGCCAGCAGCACCCGGGGGGGACAGGGAAACGGCTACGAGCAGTACTTC.

The rearrangement joins TRBV7-9 to TRBJ2-3, with TRBD1 matching over 8 bases. Losses at the gene ends were 2 bases for V and 2 bases for J; bases not matched to a gene: 9. Germline V gene lookup returns CDR1 SEHNR and CDR2 FQNEAQ (reference sequence). The CDR3 totals 17 residues. This CDR3 is CASSLFPTGAHTDTQYF. CDR3 coding DNA: TGTGCCAGCAGCTTATTCCCGACAGGGGCACACACAGATACGCAGTATTTT.

This chain links TRBV9 with TRBJ2-3; D unclear. Trimming removed 0 bases from V and 1 base from J, with 12 bases in between. Per the germline V gene, CDR1 is SGDLS and CDR2 is YYNGEE. The CDR3 has 16 residues. The CDR3 spells CASSVATESGTDTQYF. CDR3 in DNA: TGTGCCAGCAGCGTAGCAACTGAATCGGGCACAGATACGCAGTATTTT.

The chain joins TRBV7-2 to TRBJ2-2; D is uncertain. The V end was cut by 2 bases, the J end by 0 bases, with 7 bases between. This CDR3 spans 15 amino acids. CDR1 is SGHTA and CDR2 is FQGNSA in the germline V gene. CDR3 sequence reads: CASSLTLPNTGELFF. The CDR3 bases are TGTGCCAGCAGCTTAACCCTACCGAACACCGGGGAGCTGTTTTTT.

The chain joins TRBV5-1 to TRBJ2-3, with a tentative D call TRBD1 (7 bases). V was pared by 2 bases and J by 1 base, with 11 bases between. Germline values: CDR1 SGHRS, CDR2 YFSETQ. CDR3 length: 15 residues. The DNA of the CDR3 is TGCGCCAGCAGCTTCCAGGGGGGCGGCACAGATACGCAGTATTTT. Its translation: CASSFQGGGTDTQYF.

The CDR3 loop reads CASSTSSYEQYF. The CDR3 DNA reads as TGTGCCAGCAGCACGAGCTCCTACGAGCAGTACTTC. The chain combines TRBV7-8 with TRBJ2-7; no firm D call. The V gene's germline CDR1 is SGHVS and CDR2 FQNEAQ. The CDR3 sequence is 12 residues long. Between the trimmed V and J ends, which lost 5 bases and 0 bases, there was a span of 5 bases.

The rearrangement uses TRBV30 and TRBJ1-5, with D perhaps TRBD1 (5 bases). Trimming stripped 4 bases from V and 7 bases from J, with 14 bases between. Germline assignment: CDR1 GTSNPN and CDR2 SVGIG (reference sequence). CDR3 length: 13 amino acids. The CDR3 is CAWTRGERQPQHF. CDR3 nucleotide sequence: TGTGCCTGGACCCGGGGGGAGAGGCAGCCCCAGCATTTT. Combining the CDR3 with reference TRBV30 and TRBJ1-5 gives the whole variable domain SQTIHQWPATLVQPVGSPLSLECTVEGTSNPNLYWYRQAAGRGLQLLFYSVGIGQISSEVPQNLSASRPQDRQFILSSKKLLLSDSGFYLCAWTRGERQPQHFGDGTRLSIL.

The chain recombines TRBV28 with TRBJ2-1, with TRBD2 matching over 14 bases. CDR3 length equals 15 residues. Trimming removed 6 bases from V and 8 bases from J; junction bases left unmatched: 6. The germline CDR1 and CDR2 sequences are MDHEN and SYDVKM. The CDR3 nucleotides are TGTGCCAGCAGGCCCCGACTAGCGGGAGGGGATGAGCAGTTCTTC. Translated, it gives CASRPRLAGGDEQFF. The full variable domain, rest sourced from reference TRBV28 and TRBJ2-1, is DVKVTQSSRYLVKRTGEKVFLECVQDMDHENMFWYRQDPGLGLRLIYFSYDVKMKEKGDIPEGYSVSREKKERFSLILESASTNQTSMYLCASRPRLAGGDEQFFGPGTRLTVL.

The chain employs TRBV19 and TRBJ1-2; 7 bases map to TRBD1. Trimming removed 7 bases from V and 2 bases from J; junction bases left unmatched: 7. CDR1 LNHDA and CDR2 SQIVND come from the germline V gene (reference sequence). This CDR3 has 14 amino acids. The CDR3, as DNA: TGTGCCAGTAACTCCGGGACAGCGAACTATGGCTACACCTTC. It codes for CASNSGTANYGYTF.

The V and J genes are TRBV15 and TRBJ2-3, with TRBD2 matching over 12 bases. CDR1 and CDR2 (germline): LNHNV, YYDKDF (reference sequence). V gave up 0 bases and J gave up 8 bases; unmatched junction bases: 3. This CDR3 is built from 15 residues. The CDR3 sequence is CATSRDLAGGATQYF. CDR3 bases: TGTGCCACCAGCAGAGATCTAGCGGGGGGGGCTACGCAGTATTTT.

This clone was observed a single time. V is TRBV6-5 and J is TRBJ2-7; TRBD2 agrees at 8 bases. The CDR3 contains 14 residues. V was pared by 4 bases and J by 6 bases, with 8 bases of the junction left unmatched. Germline lookup yields CDR1 MNHEY and CDR2 SVGAGI. Here the CDR3 DNA reads TGTGCCAGCAGTTCCCCGGGAGGGGCAGGCGAGCAGTACTTC. This codes for CASSSPGGAGEQYF.

This rearrangement joins TRBV19 to TRBJ2-2, with 12 bases aligning to TRBD1. Germline loops: CDR1 LNHDA, CDR2 SQIVND (reference sequence). This CDR3 is built from 18 residues. V lost 5 bases, J lost 6 bases, and 13 bases stayed unmatched. The DNA for the CDR3 is TGTGCCAGTAGTCCTAGACGGGGGGACAGGGGGCAGGCCGGGGAGCTGTTTTTT. Protein sequence: CASSPRRGDRGQAGELFF.

The rearrangement uses TRBV19 and TRBJ2-1; 8 bases line up with TRBD2. J lost 7 bases, V lost 9 bases, and 5 bases had no gene match. Germline V gene sequence: CDR1 LNHDA, CDR2 SQIVND (reference sequence). The CDR3 runs 12 residues. The CDR3 loop is CASGGAWNEQFF. The CDR3 DNA sequence: TGTGCCAGCGGGGGGGCTTGGAATGAGCAGTTCTTC.

V is TRBV18 and J is TRBJ1-1; TRBD1 might be the D (5 bases). Trimming pared 6 bases from V and 7 bases from J, leaving 18 bases between. CDR3 length: 14 residues. Germline values: CDR1 KGHSH, CDR2 LQKENI. The CDR3 protein is CASSPGTASHEAFF. CDR3 DNA sequence: TGTGCCAGCTCCCCCGGGACCGCCTCTCATGAAGCTTTCTTT.

The V gene is TRBV9, the J gene TRBJ2-2; perhaps TRBD1 as D (7 bases). Germline V gene lookup returns CDR1 SGDLS and CDR2 YYNGEE. CDR3 length equals 17 residues. Trimming left V 3 bases short and J 2 bases short, with 17 bases between. CDR3 bases: TGTGCCAGCAGCGCGAACCAGGGGGGATTAAACACCGGGGAGCTGTTTTTT. As protein: CASSANQGGLNTGELFF.

The rearrangement links TRBV28 to TRBJ1-3; 8 bases are a match to TRBD1. The CDR3 loop spans 15 amino acids. Germline trimming cut 6 bases from V and 7 bases from J; bases unmatched to any gene: 11. Germline lookup yields CDR1 MDHEN and CDR2 SYDVKM. In nucleotides, the CDR3 is TGTGCCAGCAGCCATGTCGACAGGGGTGGGAACACCATATATTTT. The encoded protein is CASSHVDRGGNTIYF.

The chain has TRBV7-2 and TRBJ2-7, with D perhaps being TRBD1 or TRBD2 (5 bases each). The CDR3 totals 16 residues. Germline assignment: CDR1 SGHTA and CDR2 FQGNSA. The V gene lost 0 bases and the J gene lost 0 bases, with 12 bases spanning the gap. As DNA, the CDR3 is TGTGCCAGCAGCTTAGCCCGGGGCCAGGGCTCCTACGAGCAGTACTTC. Translated, it gives CASSLARGQGSYEQYF. The complete variable domain, with remaining parts taken from reference TRBV7-2 and TRBJ2-7, reads GAGVSQSPSNKVTEKGKDVELRCDPISGHTALYWYRQSLGQGLEFLIYFQGNSAPDKSGLPSDRFSAERTGGSVSTLTIQRTQQEDSAVYLCASSLARGQGSYEQYFGPGTRLTVT.

V is TRBV30 and J is TRBJ2-5; D gene ambiguous. The V gene's germline CDR1 is GTSNPN and CDR2 SVGIG (reference sequence). The V end was cut by 5 bases, the J end by 0 bases, with 10 bases between. The CDR3 is 13 residues long. DNA for the CDR3: TGTGCCTGGGGCCTGGCCAACCAAGAGACCCAGTACTTC. Its protein product is CAWGLANQETQYF.

The rearrangement links TRBV9 to TRBJ2-1, with D possibly matching TRBD2 (5 bases). Germline CDR1 is SGDLS and CDR2 is YYNGEE. This CDR3 spans 13 amino acids. V was cut by 5 bases and J by 0 bases, with 6 bases left in between. CDR3: CASSRDSYNEQFF. The CDR3 nucleotides are TGTGCCAGCAGTCGGGACTCCTACAATGAGCAGTTCTTC.

The V gene is TRBV10-3, the J gene TRBJ1-2; no firm D call. Trimming took 2 bases from V and 7 from J, leaving 5 bases between them. The CDR3 runs 11 residues. From germline, CDR1 is ENHRY and CDR2 SYGVKD. The CDR3 DNA follows: TGTGCCATCAGTGAGGGAATTGGCTACACCTTC. Translated: CAISEGIGYTF.